What follows are 15 T cell receptor beta chains derived from one specimen sequenced in a study of cytomegalovirus exposure and HLA in healthy donors. Use of 60 Vbeta and 13 Jbeta primers characterized the PCR. Clones were sequenced by immunoSEQ multiplex PCR, and TCRdb holds only the in-frame ones, with some missing. Here the sample spans over 150,000 clones, roughly 76% being singletons. Sequences were obtained from PBMCs. Every receptor here comes from a man in his fifties or sixties in good health and CMV-seronegative.

The CDR3 coding sequence is TGTGCCAGCAGCCCCACCACAGGGACCTATGGCTACACCTTC. Translated: CASSPTTGTYGYTF. The rearrangement joins TRBV9 to TRBJ1-2; D is perhaps TRBD1 (6 bases). The germline CDR1 and CDR2 sequences are SGDLS and YYNGEE. The CDR3 has 14 amino acids. The V gene lost 4 bases and the J gene lost 4 bases, with 14 bases spanning the gap.

This chain links TRBV9 with TRBJ1-6; perhaps TRBD1 as D (5 bases). V was pared by 5 bases and J by 7 bases, with 13 bases between. Germline CDR1 is SGDLS and CDR2 is YYNGEE. CDR3 length equals 14 residues. The CDR3 loop is CASRGEWQNSPLHF. DNA of the CDR3: TGTGCCAGCAGAGGGGAATGGCAGAATTCACCCCTCCACTTT.

CDR3 sequence reads: CASSLTLGDEQYF. The CDR3, as DNA: TGTGCCAGCAGCTTGACTCTTGGCGACGAGCAGTACTTC. This chain joins TRBV11-2 and TRBJ2-7; no firm D call. Deletions cut 3 bases from V and 5 bases from J, with 11 bases between. The CDR3 sequence is 13 residues long. Germline lookup yields CDR1 SGHAT and CDR2 FQNNGV.

The chain is built from TRBV9 and TRBJ1-1, with 9 bases lining up with TRBD1. This CDR3 contains 13 residues. The germline CDR1 and CDR2 sequences are SGDLS and YYNGEE. V shed 8 bases and J 4 bases; nucleotides not matched to a gene: 6. The CDR3 region is CASSQGASTEAFF. The CDR3 DNA is TGTGCCAGTTCACAGGGGGCGAGCACTGAAGCTTTCTTT.

This clone appeared once. The genes are TRBV5-6 and TRBJ1-2; no clear D. This CDR3 has 15 residues. Germline CDR1 reads SGHDT; CDR2 reads YYEEEE. V lost 0 bases, J lost 7 bases, and 16 bases lay in between. The CDR3 nucleotides are TGTGCCAGCAGCTTGGTCCCCGGGGTAGCTGGTGGCTACACCTTC. Its protein is CASSLVPGVAGGYTF.

The chain is built from TRBV11-3 and TRBJ1-5, with a possible D match to TRBD1 (5 bases). Per germline, CDR1 SGHNT and CDR2 YENEEA. With 1 base removed from V and 10 bases from J, the gap between germline ends came to 23 bases. The CDR3 spans 17 residues. The CDR3 coding sequence is TGTGCCAGCAGCTTAGTAGGCAGGGCCGGGCCTATTTTCCCCCAGCATTTT. This translates into CASSLVGRAGPIFPQHF.

The rearrangement links TRBV5-1 to TRBJ2-1, with TRBD2 matching 8 bases. The CDR3 is 14 residues long. The trim removed 0 bases at V and 6 bases at J, leaving 2 bases unmatched. Germline-derived CDR1 and CDR2 are SGHRS and YFSETQ. The CDR3 nucleotides are TGCGCCAGCAGCTTGGGACTAGCGACCAATGAGCAGTTCTTC. Amino acid sequence: CASSLGLATNEQFF.

The V gene is TRBV27, the J gene TRBJ1-2; 8 nucleotides match TRBD1. The V and J ends lost 3 bases and 2 bases, in that order; junction bases with no gene match: 11. Germline CDR1 reads MNHEY; CDR2 reads SMNVEV (reference sequence). The CDR3 totals 17 residues. The CDR3 is CASSFDRGQGENYGYTF. CDR3 DNA sequence: TGTGCCAGCAGTTTTGACAGAGGACAGGGTGAAAACTATGGCTACACCTTC.

This clone occurred a few times. V usage is TRBV13 and J usage is TRBJ2-5; D is perhaps TRBD2 (6 bases). The V gene lost 10 bases and the J gene lost 5 bases, with 14 bases spanning the gap. Germline V gene lookup returns CDR1 PRHDT and CDR2 FYEKMQ (reference sequence). The CDR3 is made up of 12 amino acids. For the CDR3, the DNA is TGTGCCACCTCTCGGGGGATTGAGACCCAGTACTTC. This sequence encodes CATSRGIETQYF.

This clone was seen only a few times. The rearrangement joins TRBV15 to TRBJ2-2; no clear D gene. The V end was cut by 0 bases, the J end by 5 bases, with 10 bases between. This CDR3 has 15 residues. CDR1 LNHNV and CDR2 YYDKDF come from the germline V gene (reference sequence). The chain's CDR3 is CATSRDLPGTGELFF. For the CDR3, the DNA is TGTGCCACCAGCAGAGATCTTCCAGGAACCGGGGAGCTGTTTTTT. Together with reference TRBV15 and TRBJ2-2, the CDR3 gives the full variable domain: DAMVIQNPRYQVTQFGKPVTLSCSQTLNHNVMYWYQQKSSQAPKLLFHYYDKDFNNEADTPDNFQSRRPNTSFCFLDIRSPGLGDTAMYLCATSRDLPGTGELFFGEGSRLTVL.

The chain is built from TRBV14 and TRBJ2-5; 7 nucleotides line up with TRBD2. Germline CDR1 is SGHDN and CDR2 is FVKESK. J gave up 7 bases and V 4 bases, and 12 bases lay outside the gene matches. The CDR3 covers 15 residues. The CDR3, as DNA: TGTGCCAGCAGCCCCCGACGGCGGGAGCTCGGGACCCAGTACTTC. Encoded protein: CASSPRRRELGTQYF.

This clone was counted only a few times. The chain recombines TRBV4-2 with TRBJ1-4; the D is unclear. The V end lost 1 base, the J end lost 4 bases, and 7 bases lay between the germline ends. Germline V lookup: CDR1 LGHNA, CDR2 YNFKEQ. This CDR3 has 14 residues. CDR3 protein: CASSQGRINEKLFF. The CDR3 DNA reads TGTGCCAGCAGCCAAGGGCGGATTAATGAAAAACTGTTTTTT.

This clone was seen a single time. The chain couples TRBV6-1 to TRBJ1-4; D gene unclear. CDR1 MNHNS and CDR2 SASEGT come from the germline V gene. This CDR3 has 14 residues. The V gene lost 5 bases and the J gene lost 2 bases, with 9 bases spanning the gap. The CDR3, as DNA: TGTGCCAGCAGTTATCGGCGGACTAATGAAAAACTGTTTTTT. This gives the protein CASSYRRTNEKLFF.

This chain's CDR3 is CASSPDSSGNTIYF. The CDR3, as DNA: TGTGCCAGCAGCCCGGACAGCTCTGGAAACACCATATATTTT. The V and J genes are TRBV9 and TRBJ1-3; D is possibly TRBD1 (6 bases). CDR1 and CDR2 (germline): SGDLS, YYNGEE. CDR3 length: 14 residues. The ends were cut back, 4 bases at V and 0 bases at J, with 8 bases in the middle.

A few counts support this clone. This chain links TRBV5-1 with TRBJ2-3; a weak D match, TRBD1 (6 bases). This CDR3 has 15 residues. V lost 0 bases, J lost 5 bases, and 13 bases lay in between. CDR1 is SGHRS and CDR2 is YFSETQ in the germline V gene. The CDR3 coding sequence is TGCGCCAGCAGCTTGGGGACAGTGGCGGGAGATACGCAGTATTTT. Translation gives CASSLGTVAGDTQYF.